The T cell receptor beta chain described here comes from a study of blood T cell repertoires in COVID-19. Study background: Samples taken during acute and convalescent COVID-19 were collected in the United States, Italy and Spain.

This clone was observed a few times. V lost 0 bases and J 8 bases, leaving 18 bases between the germline ends. The V gene's germline CDR1 is SGDLS and CDR2 YYNGEE. There are 16 residues in the CDR3. In the authors' workflow: Amplifying reference gene primers gave estimates of nucleated cell counts. Sequencing was performed with immunoSEQ multiplex PCR; in TCRdb, only in-frame clones are kept and a portion is missing. V, J and clone size were drawn from that table, and D and trimming were deduced from the DNA. The sample comprises some 370,000 clones, around 91% of which are singletons, and about 7% rests with the top ten.

The material sequenced was peripheral blood. The source of this sequence is a young man with active or convalescent COVID-19. The rearrangement uses TRBV9 and TRBJ1-5, with a weak D call TRBD1 (5 bases). For the CDR3, the DNA is TGTGCCAGCAGCGTAGGGGACGGGGGGTCCTGGGAGCCCCAGCATTTT. Protein product: CASSVGDGGSWEPQHF.